This is a list of T cell receptor beta chains from one sample in a study of T-cell reconstitution after alpha-beta-depleted transplantation in children. In TCRdb, the PCR reads were re-called with MiXCR into one record per CDR3 protein. The table has approximately 130,000 distinct CDR3 sequences, more than 9.5% seen once. The material was PBMCs, mostly from graft donor cells, obtained 180 days after TCRalphabeta/CD19-depleted stem cell transplant. The source of these receptors is a girl in the first two years of life who had a stem cell transplant for combined immunodeficiency, so the T cells may come from the graft donor. Each CDR3 is given with its conserved first and last residue. Fields, in order: clone size, J gene, V gene, D gene, CDR3 DNA, CDR3 protein. The D gene is left open where the match is weak. Some rows have no size entry. The others give once, few or many, or a class for an expanded clone.

>NA|TRBJ1-6|TRBV4-2|NA
TGTGCCAGGAGCCTCGGGACACCGAGCTCCTATAATTCACCCCTCCACTTT
CARSLGTPSSYNSPLHF
>few|TRBJ2-1|TRBV20-1|NA
TGCAGTGCTAGAGATCTCTGGCTTATGAGCTCCTACAATGAGCAGTTCTTC
CSARDLWLMSSYNEQFF
>NA|TRBJ2-1|TRBV7-8|NA
TGTGTGACGGCACAGTACAATGAGCAGTTCTTC
CVTAQYNEQFF
>few|TRBJ2-3|TRBV9|NA
TGTGCCAGCAGCGTAGCCAGCGGGCGCACAGATACGCAGTATTTT
CASSVASGRTDTQYF
>few|TRBJ1-3|TRBV5-1|NA
TGCGCCAGCAGCTTGGTGGGCTCTGGAAACACCATATATTTT
CASSLVGSGNTIYF
>few|TRBJ2-3|TRBV7-3|NA
TGTGCCAGCAGCTTAGACCCCGGTTCAGATACGCAGTATTTT
CASSLDPGSDTQYF
>few|TRBJ2-7|TRBV29-1|TRBD1
TGCAGCGTTGGGACAGGGGCGGCCTACGAGCAGTACTTC
CSVGTGAAYEQYF
>NA|TRBJ1-1|TRBV29-1|TRBD1
TGCAGCGCAACAGGGGGGATGAACACTGAAGCTTTCTTT
CSATGGMNTEAFF
>few|TRBJ2-7|TRBV6-5|NA
TGTGCCAGCAGTTACTCAGGGAACGGCATAAGGGACGAGCAGTACTTC
CASSYSGNGIRDEQYF
>NA|TRBJ1-3|TRBV28|TRBD1
TGTGCCAGCAGCAAAGACAGGGAGGCTGGAAACACCATATATTTT
CASSKDREAGNTIYF
>NA|TRBJ1-5|TRBV12-3/TRBV12-4|NA
TGTGCCAGCAGTGTTCGCCAGGGTCCAAATCAGCCCCAGCATTTT
CASSVRQGPNQPQHF
>NA|TRBJ2-7|TRBV12-3/TRBV12-4|TRBD2
TGTGCCAGCAGTTTAGGGGGGGAGGGCCCCTACGAGCAGTACTTC
CASSLGGEGPYEQYF
>few|TRBJ1-4|TRBV7-2|TRBD1
TGTGCCAGCAGCTTGCAGGGACAGGAAGGAAAACTGTTTTTT
CASSLQGQEGKLFF
>few|TRBJ1-2|TRBV12-3/TRBV12-4|NA
TGTGCCAGCAGCTGGGACCGAGGCCTTTCATCGCCCTATGGCTACACCTTC
CASSWDRGLSSPYGYTF
>NA|TRBJ1-6|TRBV7-6|TRBD1
TGTGCCAGCAGTCCTCCCAGGGGACAGGGCCTCTCCTATAATTCACCCCTCCACTTT
CASSPPRGQGLSYNSPLHF
>NA|TRBJ2-3|TRBV5-1|NA
TGCGCCAGCAGCTTGGTCTGGAGATGGGGTACGCAGTATTTT
CASSLVWRWGTQYF
>few|TRBJ2-7|TRBV5-5|NA
TGTGCCAGCAGCTATCCCCGGGGTCCGACCTACGAGCAGTACTTC
CASSYPRGPTYEQYF
>few|TRBJ2-3|TRBV6-2/TRBV6-3|NA
TGTGCCAGCAGTTATGGGGGCACAGATACGCAGTATTTT
CASSYGGTDTQYF
>few|TRBJ1-5|TRBV12-3/TRBV12-4|TRBD1
TGTGCCAGCTCCAAGGACAGGAACCAGCCCCAGCATTTT
CASSKDRNQPQHF
>NA|TRBJ2-7|TRBV6-2/TRBV6-3|NA
TGTGCCAGCAAAAGGGAGCCTGACTCCTACGAGCAGTACTTC
CASKREPDSYEQYF
>NA|TRBJ2-5|TRBV20-1|TRBD2
TGCAGTGCTAGCGGGAGGGCCTGGGAGACCCAGTACTTC
CSASGRAWETQYF
>NA|TRBJ2-3|TRBV5-5|TRBD2
TGTGCCAGCAGCTTGCGGGGGGGCACAGATACGCAGTATTTT
CASSLRGGTDTQYF